Each of the 27 T cell receptor beta chains below was sequenced from the same sample in a study of T cells expressing NK-cell markers. TCRdb reprocessed the 5' RACE reads and keeps a single row for each CDR3 protein, giving no DNA. Recorded for this sample: around 180,000 distinct CDR3 sequences. The sequencing sample was made of blood T cells: a sorted CD56 or NKG2C T cell subset, CD4+ or CD8+ T cells, or bulk PBMC T cells (not recorded which). The receptor set was obtained from a man aged 18-69 years in good health.

V and J are TRBV28 and TRBJ1-1; absent DNA, TCRdb's TRBD1 call cannot be checked. Germline CDR1 reads MDHEN; CDR2 reads SYDVKM. This CDR3 is built from 16 residues. The CDR3 loop reads CASSLAYGQLNTEAFF.

This CDR3 is CASSPGPGLDTEAFF. The rearrangement joins TRBV5-1 to TRBJ1-1. CDR1 SGHRS and CDR2 YFSETQ come from the germline V gene. CDR3 length: 15 amino acids.

CDR3 amino acids: CASGLAWGDTQYF. The chain uses TRBV12-5 and TRBJ2-3. The germline V gene has CDR1 LGHNT and CDR2 FRNRAP. This CDR3 is 13 amino acids long.

The CDR3 spells CASSQGGQATSYEQYF. The genes are TRBV4-1 and TRBJ2-7; TCRdb's assignment of TRBD1 cannot be checked, as there is no DNA. The CDR3 has 16 residues. Germline-derived CDR1 and CDR2 are MGHRA and YSYEKL.

V is TRBV28 and J is TRBJ2-3; the TCRdb call, TRBD2, lacks DNA for checking. CDR1 is MDHEN, CDR2 SYDVKM, per germline. CDR3 size: 14 residues. The CDR3 spells CASSYGTFTDTQYF.

The chain has TRBV15 and TRBJ1-4. This CDR3 has 12 amino acids. CDR1 is LNHNV and CDR2 is YYDKDF in the germline V gene (reference sequence). This CDR3 is CATSRDPARVFF.

The V and J genes are TRBV7-6 and TRBJ2-5; TCRdb calls TRBD1, which cannot be checked without DNA. The CDR3 consists of 14 residues. CDR1 and CDR2 (germline): SGHVS, FNYEAQ. The CDR3 protein is CASRSTGIQETQYF.

The chain is built from TRBV7-2 and TRBJ1-1. The CDR3 has 15 residues. The V gene's germline CDR1 is SGHTA and CDR2 FQGNSA. CDR3 sequence reads: CASSLGTYGDTEAFF.

The chain joins TRBV12-3 or TRBV12-4 to TRBJ2-3; TCRdb designates TRBD2, a call that cannot be tested without DNA. The CDR3 contains 15 residues. CDR3: CATFPLAGFGDTQYF.

This chain's CDR3 is CASRTGSGGYRQFF. The chain links TRBV6-1 to TRBJ2-1; TCRdb indicates TRBD1, and absent DNA this call remains unverified. CDR3 length: 14 amino acids. Germline loops: CDR1 MNHNS, CDR2 SASEGT.

The chain employs TRBV5-1 and TRBJ2-7. The length of the CDR3 is 14 residues. Germline V gene lookup returns CDR1 SGHRS and CDR2 YFSETQ. CDR3 sequence: CASSFDRPPYEQYF.

J is TRBJ2-2 and V is TRBV4-1; TCRdb lists TRBD1, though no DNA is available to test this call. The CDR3 contains 16 residues. Germline CDR1 reads MGHRA; CDR2 reads YSYEKL. The CDR3 loop is CASSQPTQGVTGELFF.

The V call is TRBV12-3 or TRBV12-4, the J call TRBJ2-1; absent DNA, TCRdb's TRBD2 call cannot be checked. CDR3 length: 17 amino acids. CDR3 in amino acids: CASSGLAGTSSYNEQFF.

This chain joins TRBV11-2 and TRBJ1-1; TCRdb calls TRBD1, which cannot be checked without DNA. Germline CDR1 SGHAT, CDR2 FQNNGV. The CDR3 is 15 amino acids. The CDR3 reads CASSLAPGTHTEAFF.

The chain is built from TRBV2 and TRBJ2-1; TCRdb's D call, TRBD1, is unchecked because there is no DNA. Per germline, CDR1 SNHLY and CDR2 FYNNEI. This CDR3 is 15 amino acids long. CDR3 loop: CASSEFGGGDNEQFF.

The rearrangement uses TRBV14 and TRBJ1-2; without DNA, the TCRdb call of TRBD1 cannot be checked. The CDR3 sequence is 11 residues long. Germline CDR1 is SGHDN and CDR2 is FVKESK. This CDR3 reads CARGVSYGYTF. The whole variable domain, filled in from reference TRBV14 and TRBJ1-2, reads EAGVTQFPSHSVIEKGQTVTLRCDPISGHDNLYWYRRVMGKEIKFLLHFVKESKQDESGMPNNRFLAERTGGTYSTLKVQPAELEDSGVYFCARGVSYGYTFGSGTRLTVV.

The V and J genes are TRBV18 and TRBJ2-1; as DNA is missing, the TRBD2 call by TCRdb cannot be tested. The CDR3 spans 16 residues. Germline V gene sequence: CDR1 KGHSH, CDR2 LQKENI. CDR3 in amino acids: CASSPRDLSSYNEQFF.

V gene TRBV4-2 combines with J gene TRBJ2-3. The CDR3 spans 15 residues. Germline CDR1 reads LGHNA; CDR2 reads YNFKEQ. The CDR3: CASSQEWAPHHTQYF.

The gene calls are TRBV4-1 and TRBJ1-1; as DNA is missing, the TRBD1 call by TCRdb cannot be tested. The CDR3 is 15 residues long. Germline V CDR1 and CDR2: MGHRA, YSYEKL. CDR3 amino acids: CASSPGGGADTEAFF.

This chain links TRBV13 with TRBJ2-4; lacking DNA, the TRBD2 call made by TCRdb goes unchecked. Germline V gene sequence: CDR1 PRHDT, CDR2 FYEKMQ (reference sequence). This CDR3 has 14 residues. CDR3 residues: CASSQGLGKNIQYF.

CDR3 residues: CASSFEPPEQFF. The chain employs TRBV12-3 or TRBV12-4 and TRBJ2-1; TCRdb's D call of TRBD2 is untestable without DNA. The CDR3 spans 12 residues.

J is TRBJ2-4 and V is TRBV11-2; checking the TCRdb D call of TRBD1 is not possible without DNA. CDR3 size: 15 residues. Germline CDR1 SGHAT, CDR2 FQNNGV. The CDR3: CASSLVQGAGNIQYF.

The chain carries TRBV25-1 and TRBJ2-5; TCRdb selects TRBD1, and the lack of DNA leaves this call unchecked. The germline CDR1 and CDR2 sequences are MGHDK and SYGVNS. CDR3 length: 16 amino acids. The CDR3 sequence: CASSEWLGPKQETQYF. The full variable domain, in which reference TRBV25-1 and TRBJ2-5 provide the parts outside the CDR3, is EADIYQTPRYLVIGTGKKITLECSQTMGHDKMYWYQQDPGMELHLIHYSYGVNSTEKGDLSSESTVSRIRTEHFPLTLESARPSHTSQYLCASSEWLGPKQETQYFGPGTRLLVL.

V usage is TRBV7-9 and J usage is TRBJ2-3; the D call of TRBD1 rests on TCRdb alone, since no DNA is present to check it. The CDR3 has 17 residues. Germline V lookup: CDR1 SEHNR, CDR2 FQNEAQ (reference sequence). CDR3 protein: CASSPSGPGLATDTQYF. Together with reference TRBV7-9 and TRBJ2-3, the CDR3 gives the full variable domain: DTGVSQNPRHKITKRGQNVTFRCDPISEHNRLYWYRQTLGQGPEFLTYFQNEAQLEKSRLLSDRFSAERPKGSFSTLEIQRTEQGDSAMYLCASSPSGPGLATDTQYFGPGTRLTVL.

The chain carries TRBV5-1 and TRBJ2-2. Germline CDR1 reads SGHRS; CDR2 reads YFSETQ. The CDR3 contains 15 residues. The CDR3 here is CASSSDRVIPGELFF.

This chain connects TRBV15 to TRBJ2-1; TCRdb names TRBD1, which stays unverified in the absence of DNA. This CDR3 is built from 12 residues. Germline CDR1 reads LNHNV; CDR2 reads YYDKDF (reference sequence). This CDR3 is CATEAVGDEQFF.

The chain combines TRBV5-1 with TRBJ1-1; the TCRdb D gene call, TRBD1, has no DNA to confirm it. Germline CDR1 is SGHRS and CDR2 is YFSETQ. The CDR3 is 13 residues long. The CDR3 here is CASRTGMNTEAFF.